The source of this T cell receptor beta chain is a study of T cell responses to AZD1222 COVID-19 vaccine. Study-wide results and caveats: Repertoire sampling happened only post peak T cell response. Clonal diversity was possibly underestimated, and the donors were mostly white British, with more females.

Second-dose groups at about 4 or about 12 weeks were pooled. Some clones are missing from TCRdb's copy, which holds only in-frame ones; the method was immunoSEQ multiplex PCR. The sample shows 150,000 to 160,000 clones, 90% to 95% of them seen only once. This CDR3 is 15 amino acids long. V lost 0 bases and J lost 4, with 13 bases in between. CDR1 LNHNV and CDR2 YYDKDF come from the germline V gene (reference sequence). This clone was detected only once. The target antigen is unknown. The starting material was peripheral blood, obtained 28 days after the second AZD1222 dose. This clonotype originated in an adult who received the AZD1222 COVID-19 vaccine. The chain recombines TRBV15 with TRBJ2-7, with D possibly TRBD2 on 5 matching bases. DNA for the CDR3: TGTGCCACCAGCAGAGATTGGCGGGCTGGGTACGAGCAGTACTTC. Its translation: CATSRDWRAGYEQYF.